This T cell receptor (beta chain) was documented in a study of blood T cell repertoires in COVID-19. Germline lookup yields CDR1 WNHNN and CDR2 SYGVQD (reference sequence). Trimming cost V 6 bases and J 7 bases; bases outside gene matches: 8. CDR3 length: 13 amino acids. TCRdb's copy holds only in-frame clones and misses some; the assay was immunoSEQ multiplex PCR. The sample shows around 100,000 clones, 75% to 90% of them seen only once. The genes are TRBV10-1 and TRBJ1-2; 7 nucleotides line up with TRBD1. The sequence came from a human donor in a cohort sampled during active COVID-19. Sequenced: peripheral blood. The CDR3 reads CASRYRDRSGYTF. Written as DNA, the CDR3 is TGCGCCAGCAGATACCGGGACAGATCTGGCTACACCTTC.